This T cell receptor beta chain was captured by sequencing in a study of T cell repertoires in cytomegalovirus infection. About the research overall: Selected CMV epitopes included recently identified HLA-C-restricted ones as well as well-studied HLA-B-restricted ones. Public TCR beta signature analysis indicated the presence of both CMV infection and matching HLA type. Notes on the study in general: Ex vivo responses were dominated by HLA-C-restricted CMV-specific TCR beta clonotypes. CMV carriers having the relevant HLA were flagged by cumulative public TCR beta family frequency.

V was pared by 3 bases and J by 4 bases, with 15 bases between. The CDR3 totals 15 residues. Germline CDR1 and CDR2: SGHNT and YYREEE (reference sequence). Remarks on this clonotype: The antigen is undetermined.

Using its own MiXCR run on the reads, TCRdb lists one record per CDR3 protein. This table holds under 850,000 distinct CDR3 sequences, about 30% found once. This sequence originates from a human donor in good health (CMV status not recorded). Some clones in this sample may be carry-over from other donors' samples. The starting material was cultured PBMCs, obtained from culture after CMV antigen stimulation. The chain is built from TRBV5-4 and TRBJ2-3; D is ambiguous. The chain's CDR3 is CASSSDLGLADTQYF. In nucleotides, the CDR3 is TGTGCCAGCAGCTCGGACCTCGGGTTGGCAGATACGCAGTATTTT.